Below, 18 T cell receptor beta chains from the same sample are listed, as sequenced in a study of T cells after yellow fever vaccination. Via MiXCR, TCRdb re-called the 5' RACE reads, giving one row per CDR3 protein. The sample includes some 500,000 distinct CDR3 sequences, about 13% of them seen just once. The source material was PBMCs, sampled on the day of the yellow fever booster vaccination. All receptors come from a man younger than 45 who received the YFV17D yellow fever vaccine.

This clonotype was counted only a few times. The rearrangement joins TRBV20-1 to TRBJ1-1; no reliable D call. Per the germline V gene, CDR1 is DFQATT and CDR2 is SNEGSKA (reference sequence). Trimming left V 1 base short and J 0 bases short, with 12 bases between. The CDR3 is 15 residues long. The CDR3 loop reads CSARASARLNTEAFF. The CDR3 region has the DNA TGCAGTGCTAGAGCGTCTGCCAGACTGAACACTGAAGCTTTCTTT.

This chain uses TRBV20-1 with TRBJ2-7, with 10 positions matching TRBD2. Unmatched junction bases numbered 10, after V lost 3 bases and J lost 2 bases. The germline CDR1 and CDR2 sequences are DFQATT and SNEGSKA (reference sequence). This CDR3 contains 16 residues. CDR3 sequence: CSASPFTSGTPYEQYF. In DNA, the CDR3 is TGCAGTGCTAGTCCCTTTACTAGCGGGACCCCCTACGAGCAGTACTTC.

This clonotype has only a few counts. The chain uses TRBV11-3 and TRBJ2-6; D assignment may be TRBD1 or TRBD2 (5 bases each). The CDR3 spans 12 residues. The V and J ends lost 5 bases and 9 bases respectively, with 8 bases between them. Germline assignment: CDR1 SGHNT and CDR2 YENEEA. CDR3 sequence: CASSGTDNVLTF. The CDR3 bases are TGTGCCAGCAGCGGGACGGACAACGTCCTGACTTTC.

This clonotype was counted a few times. This chain joins TRBV27 and TRBJ2-4; 7 bases align to TRBD2. Germline CDR1 reads MNHEY; CDR2 reads SMNVEV (reference sequence). The CDR3 is 12 amino acids. J was trimmed by 4 bases and V by 7 bases; bases with no gene match: 1. This chain's CDR3 is CASTSGKNIQYF. As DNA, the CDR3 is TGTGCCAGCACTAGCGGTAAAAACATTCAGTACTTC.

This clonotype was seen a few times. V gene TRBV2 combines with J gene TRBJ2-1, with D possibly matching TRBD2 (5 bases). Germline values: CDR1 SNHLY, CDR2 FYNNEI. The germline V and J ends were trimmed by 1 base and 1 base, with 11 bases remaining between them. The CDR3 totals 16 residues. CDR3 in amino acids: CASSEDIRRSYNEQFF. CDR3 nucleotide sequence: TGTGCCAGCAGTGAAGATATCAGGAGGTCCTACAATGAGCAGTTCTTC.

This clonotype was counted only a few times. This chain links TRBV6-2 or TRBV6-3 with TRBJ1-2; D call uncertain. Trimming took off 4 bases at V and 8 bases at J, with 20 bases between the two ends. The CDR3 covers 15 residues. Germline V gene lookup returns CDR1 MNHEY and CDR2 SVGEGT. CDR3 sequence reads: CASSFYSTQPWGYTF. As DNA, the CDR3 is TGTGCCAGCAGTTTCTACTCCACACAGCCCTGGGGCTACACCTTC.

This chain links TRBV20-1 with TRBJ2-7; possible D gene TRBD2, 6 bases. Germline CDR1 and CDR2: DFQATT and SNEGSKA (reference sequence). Trimming took 7 bases from V and 0 from J, leaving 10 bases between them. CDR3 length equals 12 residues. CDR3 sequence (DNA): TGCAGTGGGGGACTGTTCTCCTACGAGCAGTACTTC. It encodes CSGGLFSYEQYF.

The chain's CDR3 is CASSLVAGGNEQYF. The CDR3 bases are TGTGCCAGCAGTTTAGTAGCGGGAGGAAACGAGCAGTACTTC. V gene TRBV12-3 or TRBV12-4 combines with J gene TRBJ2-7; 10 bases are shared with TRBD2. The CDR3 extends over 14 amino acids. V lost 1 base and J lost 5; bases outside the gene matches: 2.

This clonotype has a handful of counts. The V gene is TRBV2, the J gene TRBJ2-5; D unclear. Germline V lookup: CDR1 SNHLY, CDR2 FYNNEI. The CDR3 runs to 14 residues. The V and J ends lost 6 bases and 1 base respectively, with 12 bases between them. Here the CDR3 DNA reads TGTGCCAGCAGCCCGAGACGGGCCCAAGAGACCCAGTACTTC. As protein: CASSPRRAQETQYF.

The rearrangement links TRBV18 to TRBJ1-6, with D tentatively TRBD1 (6 bases). V was trimmed by 4 bases and J by 10 bases, leaving 14 bases between them. The CDR3 loop spans 14 amino acids. From germline, CDR1 is KGHSH and CDR2 LQKENI. The CDR3 nucleotides are TGTGCCAGCTCACTTCCGACAGGCGGGTCACCCCTCCACTTT. This translates into CASSLPTGGSPLHF.

The genes are TRBV7-2 and TRBJ2-5; 7 bases match TRBD2. Germline lookup yields CDR1 SGHTA and CDR2 FQGNSA. This CDR3 spans 16 amino acids. V gave up 3 bases and J gave up 4 bases; unmatched junction bases: 11. The CDR3 coding sequence is TGTGCCAGCAGCTTCTACAGCGGGGCCCCTCCAGAGACCCAGTACTTC. Protein: CASSFYSGAPPETQYF.

The rearrangement joins TRBV20-1 to TRBJ2-1; 7 bases fit TRBD2. Germline-derived CDR1 and CDR2 are DFQATT and SNEGSKA (reference sequence). The CDR3 totals 17 residues. V lost 1 base and J lost 0; bases outside the gene matches: 9. The chain's CDR3 is CSARGLAAVSSYNEQFF. CDR3 coding DNA: TGCAGTGCTAGAGGACTAGCCGCCGTGAGCTCCTACAATGAGCAGTTCTTC.

The gene calls are TRBV30 and TRBJ2-7, with TRBD2 identical over 7 bases. The CDR3 loop spans 15 amino acids. Germline CDR1 GTSNPN, CDR2 SVGIG (reference sequence). Germline trimming cut 2 bases from V and 0 bases from J; bases unmatched to any gene: 7. CDR3 DNA: TGTGCCTGGAGTCCGTCCAGCGGGGCCTCCTACGAGCAGTACTTC. Protein product: CAWSPSSGASYEQYF.

The genes are TRBV5-6 and TRBJ1-6, with D possibly being TRBD1 (6 bases). V gave up 4 bases and J gave up 7 bases, with 21 bases separating them. The CDR3 runs 17 residues. Per the germline V gene, CDR1 is SGHDT and CDR2 is YYEEEE. The DNA for the CDR3 is TGTGCCAGCAGCCCAGCGGGAGGGGGGAGATTGAATTCACCCCTCCACTTT. It encodes CASSPAGGGRLNSPLHF.

This clonotype was picked up many times. V usage is TRBV7-2 and J usage is TRBJ2-5, with D unresolved. Germline V gene lookup returns CDR1 SGHTA and CDR2 FQGNSA. This CDR3 comprises 14 residues. Between the trimmed V and J ends, which lost 2 bases and 0 bases, there was a span of 7 bases. DNA for the CDR3: TGTGCCAGCAGCTTAAAACGGGACCAAGAGACCCAGTACTTC. This encodes CASSLKRDQETQYF.

This chain connects TRBV25-1 to TRBJ1-1, with 11 nucleotides matching TRBD1. J lost 5 bases, V lost 6 bases, and 5 bases had no gene match. The CDR3 contains 14 residues. Germline CDR1 and CDR2: MGHDK and SYGVNS. For the CDR3, the DNA is TGTGCCAGCAGCCCCGGGGACAGGGGGACTGAAGCTTTCTTT. Translated, it gives CASSPGDRGTEAFF. The full variable domain, rest sourced from reference TRBV25-1 and TRBJ1-1, is EADIYQTPRYLVIGTGKKITLECSQTMGHDKMYWYQQDPGMELHLIHYSYGVNSTEKGDLSSESTVSRIRTEHFPLTLESARPSHTSQYLCASSPGDRGTEAFFGQGTRLTVV.

This chain links TRBV9 with TRBJ2-3; D is possibly TRBD2 (5 bases). This CDR3 is 13 amino acids long. Per germline, CDR1 SGDLS and CDR2 YYNGEE. Deletions cut 0 bases from V and 8 bases from J, with 10 bases between. The CDR3 reads CASSVGELSTQYF. CDR3 DNA: TGTGCCAGCAGCGTAGGGGAGTTGTCTACGCAGTATTTT.

This clonotype was found a few times. The chain recombines TRBV3-1 with TRBJ2-7; 11 positions agree with TRBD2. This CDR3 is 17 amino acids long. Trimming removed 1 base from V and 3 bases from J; junction bases left unmatched: 8. The germline gives CDR1 LGHDT, CDR2 YNNKEL (reference sequence). The chain's CDR3 is CASSQATSGTGNYEQYF. Here the CDR3 DNA reads TGTGCCAGCAGCCAAGCGACTAGCGGGACGGGGAACTACGAGCAGTACTTC.